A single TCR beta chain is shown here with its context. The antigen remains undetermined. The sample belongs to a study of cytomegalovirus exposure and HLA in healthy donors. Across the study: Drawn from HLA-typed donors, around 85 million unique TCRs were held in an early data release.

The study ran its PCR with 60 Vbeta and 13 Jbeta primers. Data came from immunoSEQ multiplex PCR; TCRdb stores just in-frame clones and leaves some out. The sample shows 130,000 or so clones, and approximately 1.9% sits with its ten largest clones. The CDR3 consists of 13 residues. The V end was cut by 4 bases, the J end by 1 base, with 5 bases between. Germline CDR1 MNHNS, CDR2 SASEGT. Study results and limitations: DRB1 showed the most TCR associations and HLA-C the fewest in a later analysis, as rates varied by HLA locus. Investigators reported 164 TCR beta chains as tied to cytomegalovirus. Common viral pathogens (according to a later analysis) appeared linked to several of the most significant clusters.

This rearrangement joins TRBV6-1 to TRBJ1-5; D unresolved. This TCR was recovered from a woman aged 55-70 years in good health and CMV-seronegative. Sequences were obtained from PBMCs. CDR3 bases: TGTGCCAGCAGTGCGGGGAGCAATCAGCCCCAGCATTTT. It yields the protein CASSAGSNQPQHF.